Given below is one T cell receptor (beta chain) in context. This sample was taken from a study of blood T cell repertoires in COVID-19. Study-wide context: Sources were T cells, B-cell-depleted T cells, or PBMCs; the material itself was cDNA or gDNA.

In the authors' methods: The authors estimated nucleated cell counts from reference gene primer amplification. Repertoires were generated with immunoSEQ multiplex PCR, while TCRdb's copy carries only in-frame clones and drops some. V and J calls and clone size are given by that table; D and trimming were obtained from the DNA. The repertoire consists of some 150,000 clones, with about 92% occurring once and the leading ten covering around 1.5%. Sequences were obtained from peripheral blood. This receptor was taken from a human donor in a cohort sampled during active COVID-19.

The CDR3 nucleotides read TGTGCCAGCTCACCACAAGCAGGGGCCTACGAGCAGTACTTC. Its protein product is CASSPQAGAYEQYF. V is TRBV18 and J is TRBJ2-7; TRBD1 is a possible D gene (6 bases). V was clipped by 1 base and J by 2 bases, with 9 bases between them. There are 14 residues in the CDR3. From germline, CDR1 is KGHSH and CDR2 LQKENI.